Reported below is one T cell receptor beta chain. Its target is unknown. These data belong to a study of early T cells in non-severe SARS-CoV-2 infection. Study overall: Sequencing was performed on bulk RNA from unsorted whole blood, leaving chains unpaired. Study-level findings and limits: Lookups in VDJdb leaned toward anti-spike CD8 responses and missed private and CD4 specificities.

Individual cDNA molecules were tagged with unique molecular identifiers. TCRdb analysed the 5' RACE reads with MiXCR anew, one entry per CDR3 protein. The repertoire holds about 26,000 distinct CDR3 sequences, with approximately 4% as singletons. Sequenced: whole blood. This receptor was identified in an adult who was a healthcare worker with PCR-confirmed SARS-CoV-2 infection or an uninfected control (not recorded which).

The CDR3 is CASSPRDRTSYEQYF. The CDR3 bases are TGTGCCAGCAGCCCAAGAGACAGAACCTCCTACGAGCAGTACTTC. The chain uses TRBV7-9 and TRBJ2-7, with D possibly TRBD1 on 5 matching bases. The CDR3 runs 15 residues. Germline assignment: CDR1 SEHNR and CDR2 FQNEAQ (reference sequence). V was cut by 5 bases and J by 0 bases, with 14 bases left in between.